This T cell receptor (beta chain) comes out of a study of blood T cell repertoires in COVID-19. For the study at large: The analysed material was cDNA or gDNA that came from T cells, B-cell-depleted T cells, or PBMCs.

Assay: immunoSEQ multiplex PCR; the TCRdb copy retains only in-frame clones and omits some. Among fewer than 250,000 clones listed, over 80% were seen once. This CDR3 contains 14 residues. Germline trimming cut 3 bases from V and 3 bases from J; bases unmatched to any gene: 7. Germline CDR1 DFQATT, CDR2 SNEGSKA (reference sequence). The chain uses TRBV20-1 and TRBJ2-5; 7 bases agree with TRBD2. The sequence was collected from a woman aged 60-70 years with active or convalescent COVID-19. Sequenced material: peripheral blood. The CDR3 loop is CSASSIRGEETQYF. The CDR3 region has the DNA TGCAGTGCTAGTAGTATTCGGGGGGAAGAGACCCAGTACTTC.